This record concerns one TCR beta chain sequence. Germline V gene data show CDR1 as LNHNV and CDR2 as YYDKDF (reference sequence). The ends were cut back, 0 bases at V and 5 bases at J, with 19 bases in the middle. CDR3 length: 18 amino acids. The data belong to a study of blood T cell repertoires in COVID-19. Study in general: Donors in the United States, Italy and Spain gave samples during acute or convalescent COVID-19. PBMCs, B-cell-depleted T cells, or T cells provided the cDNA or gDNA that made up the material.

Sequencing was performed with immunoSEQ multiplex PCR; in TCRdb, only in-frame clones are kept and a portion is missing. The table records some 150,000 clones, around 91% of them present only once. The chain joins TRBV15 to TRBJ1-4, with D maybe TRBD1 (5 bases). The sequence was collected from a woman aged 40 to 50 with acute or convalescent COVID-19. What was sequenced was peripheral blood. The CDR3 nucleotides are TGTGCCACCAGCAGAGATCTCGGCCTAGGGACTGACAATGAAAAACTGTTTTTT. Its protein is CATSRDLGLGTDNEKLFF.